Shown below are 8 T cell receptor beta chains from a single sample sequenced in a study of radiotherapy plus CTLA-4 blockade in lung cancer. Data came from immunoSEQ multiplex PCR; TCRdb stores just in-frame clones and leaves some out. This sample has some 110,000 clones, with around 75% found just once. Material: peripheral blood, obtained from a patient treated with radiotherapy plus ipilimumab. The receptors stem from a human donor with non-small cell lung cancer who had a partial response to radiotherapy plus ipilimumab.

The genes are TRBV7-6 and TRBJ2-3; D is uncertain. This CDR3 region has 13 residues. The V end lost 5 bases, the J end lost 0 bases, and 6 bases lay between the germline ends. Germline-derived CDR1 and CDR2 are SGHVS and FNYEAQ. This CDR3 is CASSPTSTDTQYF. The DNA for the CDR3 is TGTGCCAGCAGCCCCACTAGCACAGATACGCAGTATTTT.

The chain is built from TRBV7-8 and TRBJ1-5; unclear D gene. The CDR3 is 17 residues long. Looked up from germline, CDR1 is SGHVS and CDR2 is FQNEAQ. Trimming removed 1 base from V and 1 base from J, with 14 bases in between. CDR3 sequence: CASSLVSQPWSNQPQHF. In DNA form, the CDR3 reads TGTGCCAGCAGCTTAGTTTCACAGCCTTGGAGCAATCAGCCCCAGCATTTT.

The V call is TRBV9, the J call TRBJ1-2; perhaps TRBD1 as D (5 bases). The CDR3 spans 14 residues. V shed 0 bases and J shed 4 bases, with 10 bases lying between them. From germline, CDR1 is SGDLS and CDR2 YYNGEE. Here the CDR3 DNA reads TGTGCCAGCAGCGTAGATCAGGGTACCTATGGCTACACCTTC. Translated, it gives CASSVDQGTYGYTF.

The chain carries TRBV6-1 and TRBJ2-2; TRBD2 aligns across 9 bases. Germline trimming cut 2 bases from V and 7 bases from J; bases unmatched to any gene: 8. This CDR3 is 16 amino acids long. Germline V gene lookup returns CDR1 MNHNS and CDR2 SASEGT. CDR3 in DNA: TGTGCCAGCAGTGAACGCGGGAGGGCCGCGATCGGGGAGCTGTTTTTT. Its translation is CASSERGRAAIGELFF.

The chain is built from TRBV15 and TRBJ1-1, with D possibly TRBD1 on 5 matching bases. With 3 bases removed from V and 2 bases from J, the gap between germline ends came to 13 bases. The CDR3 totals 15 residues. The germline CDR1 and CDR2 sequences are LNHNV and YYDKDF (reference sequence). CDR3 DNA: TGTGCCACCAGCAGTACAGGAGACGGAAACACTGAAGCTTTCTTT. This gives the protein CATSSTGDGNTEAFF.

The chain combines TRBV14 with TRBJ1-2; D is uncertain. Germline CDR1 SGHDN, CDR2 FVKESK. Trimming removed 4 bases at V and 2 bases at J, with 8 bases between. The CDR3 length is 13 residues. The CDR3 region has the DNA TGTGCCAGCAGCCCCTCACTGAACTATGGCTACACCTTC. Its translation: CASSPSLNYGYTF.

This chain uses TRBV7-2 with TRBJ1-2; perhaps TRBD1 as D (5 bases). V was shortened by 2 bases and J by 1 base, with 17 bases between the two germline ends. Germline lookup yields CDR1 SGHTA and CDR2 FQGNSA. This CDR3 region has 17 residues. DNA of the CDR3: TGTGCCAGCAGCTTATATGGTTCGGGGGACCTTAACTATGGCTACACCTTC. As protein: CASSLYGSGDLNYGYTF. Looking up the rest from reference TRBV7-2 and TRBJ1-2 gives the full variable domain: GAGVSQSPSNKVTEKGKDVELRCDPISGHTALYWYRQSLGQGLEFLIYFQGNSAPDKSGLPSDRFSAERTGGSVSTLTIQRTQQEDSAVYLCASSLYGSGDLNYGYTFGSGTRLTVV.

The CDR3 protein is CASRRILRGYGYTF. For the CDR3, the DNA is TGTGCCAGCAGGCGGATACTACGTGGCTATGGCTACACCTTC. V gene TRBV6-1 combines with J gene TRBJ1-2, with unresolved D. Trimming removed 6 bases at V and 4 bases at J, with 15 bases between. The CDR3 is 14 residues long. The germline gives CDR1 MNHNS, CDR2 SASEGT.